Below, 5 T cell receptor beta chains from the same sample are listed, as sequenced in a study of OX40 agonist ivuxolimab in advanced cancers. Profiling relied on immunoSEQ multiplex PCR, and the TCRdb table lists in-frame clones only, not all of them. The sample includes under 95,000 clones, roughly nine tenths seen only once; the top ten take roughly 8.7%. This specimen was CD4+ or CD8+ T cells sorted from blood, taken in a trial of the OX40 agonist ivuxolimab. The source of these receptors is an adult with an advanced solid tumor such as melanoma, head and neck, liver or kidney cancer.

The V call is TRBV29-1, the J call TRBJ2-3; TRBD2 aligns across 9 bases. The V gene's germline CDR1 is SQVTM and CDR2 ANQGSEA. With V trimmed by 6 bases and J by 4 bases, 8 bases remained unmatched. CDR3 length equals 14 residues. CDR3 loop: CSVPPGLAPDTQYF. For the CDR3, the DNA is TGCAGCGTACCACCGGGACTAGCCCCAGATACGCAGTATTTT.

This rearrangement joins TRBV7-2 to TRBJ2-5; D call uncertain. Trimming took off 5 bases at V and 7 bases at J, with 8 bases between the two ends. The germline gives CDR1 SGHTA, CDR2 FQGNSA. The CDR3 sequence is 11 residues long. CDR3 DNA: TGTGCCAGCAGCCCAGAGCGGACCCAGTACTTC. This codes for CASSPERTQYF.

CDR3 sequence reads: CASRQGGDYEQYF. CDR3 nucleotide sequence: TGTGCCAGCAGACAGGGTGGAGACTACGAGCAGTACTTC. The chain combines TRBV6-1 with TRBJ2-7; weak D call: TRBD1 (6 bases). V lost 6 bases and J 3 bases, leaving 12 bases between the germline ends. The CDR3 spans 13 residues. Germline V gene lookup returns CDR1 MNHNS and CDR2 SASEGT.

V usage is TRBV27 and J usage is TRBJ1-4; 9 bases align to TRBD1. The V and J ends lost 6 bases and 8 bases, in that order; junction bases with no gene match: 7. The CDR3 has 14 amino acids. Looked up from germline, CDR1 is MNHEY and CDR2 is SMNVEV (reference sequence). In nucleotides, the CDR3 is TGTGCCAGCAGCCCGGGACAGGGAAGAGAAAAACTGTTTTTT. Translating it yields CASSPGQGREKLFF.

This chain joins TRBV7-9 and TRBJ2-2; 10 positions match TRBD2. Germline CDR1 is SEHNR and CDR2 is FQNEAQ (reference sequence). V was pared by 3 bases and J by 0 bases, with 7 bases of the junction left unmatched. This CDR3 is 18 amino acids long. The CDR3 DNA follows: TGTGCCAGCAGCTTCGTTACTAGCGGGGTCGCGAACACCGGGGAGCTGTTTTTT. Translated, it gives CASSFVTSGVANTGELFF.